This T cell receptor beta chain was recovered during a study of CD8 T cells in ankylosing spondylitis. General study points: Disease-associated clones were CD8+ and fairly uncommon in peripheral blood. Several of the motif variants were reported before in synovial fluid and blood from reactive arthritis.

Quantitative 5'-RACE was performed with molecular barcodes, and it yielded the TCR beta libraries. TCRdb used MiXCR to reprocess the 5' RACE reads, holding one entry per CDR3 protein. The data contain roughly 190,000 distinct CDR3 sequences, about 13% of them singletons. In germline, CDR1 is ENHRY, CDR2 SYGVKD. This CDR3 is 14 amino acids long. Trimming cost V 2 bases and J 5 bases, with 10 bases left between them. With respect to this clonotype: Its specificity is not known.

This receptor was taken from a male donor with ankylosing spondylitis or in good health (not recorded which). The rearrangement uses TRBV10-3 and TRBJ2-4, with D possibly matching TRBD1 (7 bases). The material sequenced was blood, either unsorted or a sorted T cell fraction (not recorded which). CDR3 loop: CAISEVRGENIQYF. In DNA, the CDR3 is TGTGCCATCAGTGAGGTCAGGGGGGAAAACATTCAGTACTTC.